This is a list of T cell receptor beta chains from one sample in a study of cytomegalovirus exposure and HLA in healthy donors. TCRdb's table, derived via immunoSEQ multiplex PCR, lists solely in-frame clones and lacks some. The top ten clones hold roughly 1.3% of a sample with some 150,000 clones, 80% of them seen once. The sequencing input was PBMCs. These receptors all stem from a woman aged 45-60 years in good health and CMV-seronegative. Both conserved end residues are part of each CDR3. A D gene is named only where the DNA matches it firmly. Not every row has a clone size; where given, it reads once, few, many or a size class.

D gene | J gene | V gene | clone size | CDR3 protein | CDR3 DNA
. | TRBJ1-1 | TRBV28 | . | CASSFQGRRGEAFF | TGTGCCAGCAGTTTTCAAGGCCGGAGGGGTGAAGCTTTCTTT
. | TRBJ1-1 | TRBV2 | . | CASSEQGRNTEAFF | TGTGCCAGCAGTGAACAGGGCCGCAACACTGAAGCTTTCTTT
TRBD2 | TRBJ2-3 | TRBV29-1 | . | CSVDDAGGRDTQYF | TGCAGCGTTGACGATGCGGGGGGGCGCGATACGCAGTATTTT
. | TRBJ1-1 | TRBV10-3 | few | CAISFRQDNTEAFF | TGTGCCATCAGTTTTAGGCAGGATAACACTGAAGCTTTCTTT
. | TRBJ2-5 | TRBV5-6 | . | CASSFGTGGPETQYF | TGTGCCAGCAGCTTTGGGACTGGAGGTCCGGAGACCCAGTACTTC
. | TRBJ2-3 | TRBV5-1 | . | CASSLMLRGSSTDTQYF | TGCGCCAGCAGCTTGATGCTTAGGGGTTCTAGCACAGATACGCAGTATTTT
. | TRBJ2-5 | TRBV19 | . | CASSTLGRGQETQYF | TGTGCCAGTAGTACACTAGGACGGGGGCAAGAGACCCAGTACTTC
. | TRBJ2-7 | TRBV5-1 | . | CASSLAVQGPNEQYF | TGCGCCAGCAGCTTGGCGGTGCAGGGTCCCAACGAGCAGTACTTC
TRBD2 | TRBJ2-2 | TRBV7-6 | once | CASTGLAGGPGLFF | TGTGCCAGCACCGGACTAGCGGGGGGTCCGGGGCTGTTTTTT
. | TRBJ1-3 | TRBV4-1 | few | CASSQRTASGNTIYF | TGCGCCAGCAGCCAACGGACAGCCTCTGGAAACACCATATATTTT
. | TRBJ1-5 | TRBV7-2 | few | CASSLQAGANQPQHF | TGTGCCAGCAGCTTACAGGCAGGGGCGAATCAGCCCCAGCATTTT
. | TRBJ2-2 | TRBV10-3 | . | CAITGDPNTGELFF | TGTGCCATCACGGGGGACCCGAACACCGGGGAGCTGTTTTTT
. | TRBJ2-7 | TRBV27 | . | CASSSGSTYEQYF | TGTGCCAGCAGTTCAGGATCGACCTACGAGCAGTACTTC
TRBD2 | TRBJ2-1 | TRBV5-1 | . | CASSLGGGTYNEQFF | TGCGCCAGCAGCTTGGGGGGGGGAACATACAATGAGCAGTTCTTC
. | TRBJ2-7 | TRBV9 | few | CASSVRRRDFSYEQYF | TGTGCCAGCAGCGTAAGGAGGCGGGACTTCTCCTACGAGCAGTACTTC
TRBD1 | TRBJ2-2 | TRBV10-2 | . | CASTLKTGVVRKNTGELFF | TGCGCCAGTACCCTGAAGACAGGGGTGGTTCGTAAGAACACCGGGGAGCTGTTTTTT
. | TRBJ1-2 | TRBV10-2 | few | CASRRDNTNYGYTF | TGCGCCAGCAGACGGGACAATACTAACTATGGCTACACCTTC
TRBD1 | TRBJ2-3 | TRBV5-4 | once | CASSQPGQGTDTQYF | TGTGCCAGCAGCCAGCCGGGACAGGGCACAGATACGCAGTATTTT
. | TRBJ2-5 | TRBV5-1 | . | CASSRAGFQETQYF | TGCGCCAGCAGCCGGGCAGGGTTCCAAGAGACCCAGTACTTC
. | TRBJ1-2 | TRBV6-5 | few | CASSLGRGINYGYTF | TGTGCCAGCAGTTTGGGCCGGGGTATTAACTATGGCTACACCTTC
. | TRBJ1-4 | TRBV6-1 | . | CASSGRLGRSEKLFF | TGTGCCAGCAGTGGTCGATTGGGTCGGAGTGAAAAACTGTTTTTT
. | TRBJ1-5 | TRBV19 | . | CASSRGFVDQPQHF | TGTGCCAGTAGTCGCGGGTTCGTCGATCAGCCCCAGCATTTT
. | TRBJ2-7 | TRBV5-6 | . | CASSLGRRYEQYF | TGTGCCAGCAGCTTAGGCAGGAGGTACGAGCAGTACTTC
. | TRBJ2-1 | TRBV5-4 | . | CASSLGLRGYTNEQFF | TGTGCCAGCAGCTTGGGCTTGAGGGGGTATACGAATGAGCAGTTCTTC
. | TRBJ2-2 | TRBV5-1 | . | CASSLSSRSTGELFF | TGCGCCAGCAGCTTGTCTTCCCGGAGCACCGGGGAGCTGTTTTTT
TRBD1 | TRBJ1-5 | TRBV28 | . | CASSDRDRGFSNQPQHF | TGTGCCAGCAGCGACCGGGACAGGGGTTTTAGCAATCAGCCCCAGCATTTT